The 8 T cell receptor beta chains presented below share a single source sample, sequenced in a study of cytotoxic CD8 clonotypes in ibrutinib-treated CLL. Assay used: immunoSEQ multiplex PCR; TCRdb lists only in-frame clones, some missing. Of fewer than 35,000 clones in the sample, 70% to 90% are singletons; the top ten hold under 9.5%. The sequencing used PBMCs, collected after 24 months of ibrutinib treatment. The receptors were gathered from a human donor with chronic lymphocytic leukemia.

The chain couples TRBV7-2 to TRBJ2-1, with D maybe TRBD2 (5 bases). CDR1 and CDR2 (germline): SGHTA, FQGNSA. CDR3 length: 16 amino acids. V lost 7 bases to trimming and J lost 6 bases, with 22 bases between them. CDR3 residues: CASNERGPTSTNEQFF. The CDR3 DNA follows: TGTGCCAGCAACGAGCGCGGGCCGACGTCTACCAATGAGCAGTTCTTC.

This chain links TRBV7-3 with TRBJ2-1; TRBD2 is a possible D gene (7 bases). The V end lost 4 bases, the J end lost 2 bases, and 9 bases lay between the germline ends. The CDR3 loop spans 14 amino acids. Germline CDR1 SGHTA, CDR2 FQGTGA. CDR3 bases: TGTGCCAGCAGCTACGGGGGGCCCTACAATGAGCAGTTCTTC. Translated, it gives CASSYGGPYNEQFF.

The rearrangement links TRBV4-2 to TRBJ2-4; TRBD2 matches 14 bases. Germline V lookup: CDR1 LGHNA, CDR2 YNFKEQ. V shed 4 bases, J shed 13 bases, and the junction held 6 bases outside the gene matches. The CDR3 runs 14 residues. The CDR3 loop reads CASSPGLAGGVQYF. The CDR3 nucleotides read TGTGCCAGCAGCCCCGGACTAGCGGGGGGAGTCCAGTACTTC.

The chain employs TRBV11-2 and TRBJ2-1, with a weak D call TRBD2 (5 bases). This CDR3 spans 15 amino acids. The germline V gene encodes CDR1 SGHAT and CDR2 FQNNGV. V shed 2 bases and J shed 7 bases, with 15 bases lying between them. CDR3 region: CASSLTRTLLNEQFF. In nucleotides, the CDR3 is TGTGCCAGCAGCTTAACTAGGACCCTTTTAAATGAGCAGTTCTTC.

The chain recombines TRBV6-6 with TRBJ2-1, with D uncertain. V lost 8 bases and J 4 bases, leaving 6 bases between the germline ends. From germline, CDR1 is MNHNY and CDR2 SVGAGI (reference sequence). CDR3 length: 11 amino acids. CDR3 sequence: CASGLYNEQFF. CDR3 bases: TGTGCCAGCGGCCTATACAATGAGCAGTTCTTC.

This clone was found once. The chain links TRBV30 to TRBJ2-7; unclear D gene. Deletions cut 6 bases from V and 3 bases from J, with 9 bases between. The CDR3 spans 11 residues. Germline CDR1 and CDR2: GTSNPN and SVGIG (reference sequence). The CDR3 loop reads CACRSGYEQYF. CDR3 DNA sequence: TGTGCCTGCAGGTCGGGCTACGAGCAGTACTTC.

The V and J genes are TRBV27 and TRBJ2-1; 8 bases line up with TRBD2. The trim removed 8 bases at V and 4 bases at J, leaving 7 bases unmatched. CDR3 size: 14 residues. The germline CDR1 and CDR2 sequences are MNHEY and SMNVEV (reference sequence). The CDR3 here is CASALAGGYNEQFF. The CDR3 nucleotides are TGTGCCAGCGCCCTAGCGGGTGGTTACAATGAGCAGTTCTTC.

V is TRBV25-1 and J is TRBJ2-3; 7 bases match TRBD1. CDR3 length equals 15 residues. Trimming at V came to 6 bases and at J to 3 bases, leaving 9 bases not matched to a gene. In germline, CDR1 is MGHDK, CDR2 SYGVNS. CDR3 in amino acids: CASSRGQLLTDTQYF. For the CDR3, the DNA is TGTGCCAGCAGCCGGGGACAGCTGCTGACAGATACGCAGTATTTT.